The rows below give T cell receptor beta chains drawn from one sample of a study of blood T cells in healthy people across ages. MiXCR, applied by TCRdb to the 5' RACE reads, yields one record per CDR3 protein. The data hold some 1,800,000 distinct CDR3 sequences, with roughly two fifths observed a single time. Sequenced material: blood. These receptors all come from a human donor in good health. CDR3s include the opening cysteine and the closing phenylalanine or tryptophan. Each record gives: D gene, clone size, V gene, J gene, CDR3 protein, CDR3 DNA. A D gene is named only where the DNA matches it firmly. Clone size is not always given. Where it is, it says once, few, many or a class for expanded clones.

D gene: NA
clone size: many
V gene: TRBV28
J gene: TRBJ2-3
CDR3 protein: CASSQDSGTQYF
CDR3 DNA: TGCGCCAGCAGCCAAGATTCCGGTACGCAGTATTTT

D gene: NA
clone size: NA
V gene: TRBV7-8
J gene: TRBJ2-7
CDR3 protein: CASSLHDEQYF
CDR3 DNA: TGTGCCAGCAGCTTACACGACGAGCAGTACTTC

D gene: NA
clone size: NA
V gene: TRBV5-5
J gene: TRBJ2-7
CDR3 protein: CASNQGFSYEQYF
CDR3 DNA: TGTGCCAGCAACCAGGGGTTCTCCTACGAGCAGTACTTC

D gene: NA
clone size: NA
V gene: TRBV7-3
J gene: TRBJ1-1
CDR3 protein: CASSSMGGRNTEAFF
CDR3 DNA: TGTGCCAGCAGCTCAATGGGGGGGAGAAACACTGAAGCTTTCTTT

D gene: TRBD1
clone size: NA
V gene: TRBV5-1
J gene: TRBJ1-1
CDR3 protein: CASSPNRGPEAFF
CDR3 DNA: TGCGCCAGCAGCCCCAACAGGGGTCCTGAAGCTTTCTTT

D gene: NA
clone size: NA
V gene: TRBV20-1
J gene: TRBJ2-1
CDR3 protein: CSASNIQDSSYNEQFF
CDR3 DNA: TGCAGTGCTAGCAACATACAGGACAGCTCCTACAATGAGCAGTTCTTC

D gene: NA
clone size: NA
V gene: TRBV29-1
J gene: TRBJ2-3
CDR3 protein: CSADRDYTDTQYF
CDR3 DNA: TGCAGCGCGGACAGGGACTACACAGATACGCAGTATTTT

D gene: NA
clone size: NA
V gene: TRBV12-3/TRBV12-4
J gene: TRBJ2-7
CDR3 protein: CASGPMMFEQYF
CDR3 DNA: TGTGCCAGCGGCCCCATGATGTTCGAGCAGTACTTC

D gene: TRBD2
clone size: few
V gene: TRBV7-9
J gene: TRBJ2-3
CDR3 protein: CASSSPLAGGITDTQYF
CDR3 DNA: TGTGCCAGCAGTTCCCCCCTAGCGGGGGGAATCACAGATACGCAGTATTTT

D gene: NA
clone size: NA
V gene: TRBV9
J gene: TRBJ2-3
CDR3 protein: CASSGAGSTDTQYF
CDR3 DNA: TGTGCCAGCAGCGGGGCGGGGAGCACAGATACGCAGTATTTT

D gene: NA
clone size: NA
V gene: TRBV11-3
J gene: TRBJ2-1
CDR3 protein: CASSLEFSSGNEQFF
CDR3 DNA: TGTGCCAGCAGCTTAGAATTTTCCTCCGGCAATGAGCAGTTCTTC

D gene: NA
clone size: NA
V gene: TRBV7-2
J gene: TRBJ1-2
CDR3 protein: CASSLGVREGGYTF
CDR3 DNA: TGTGCCAGCAGCTTAGGGGTCAGGGAAGGTGGCTACACCTTC

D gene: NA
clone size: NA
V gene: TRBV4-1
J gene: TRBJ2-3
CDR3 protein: CASSQDWVGQGRQYF
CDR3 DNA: TGCGCCAGCAGCCAAGATTGGGTTGGGCAGGGGAGGCAGTATTTT

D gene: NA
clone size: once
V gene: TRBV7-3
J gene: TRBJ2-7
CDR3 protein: CASSLNGGFKGQPYNEQYF
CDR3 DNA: TGTGCCAGCAGCTTAAACGGCGGCTTCAAGGGCCAACCATACAATGAGCAGTACTTC

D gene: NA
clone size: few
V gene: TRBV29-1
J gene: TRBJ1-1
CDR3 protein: CSVASQLNTEAFF
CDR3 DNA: TGCAGCGTTGCGTCTCAGTTGAACACTGAAGCTTTCTTT

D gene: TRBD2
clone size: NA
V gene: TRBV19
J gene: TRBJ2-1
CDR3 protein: CASTRGGHLYNEQFF
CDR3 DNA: TGTGCCAGTACCCGGGGGGGACACCTATACAATGAGCAGTTCTTC

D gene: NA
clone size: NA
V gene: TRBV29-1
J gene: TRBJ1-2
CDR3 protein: CSAATENYGYTF
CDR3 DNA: TGCAGCGCCGCGACAGAGAACTATGGCTACACCTTC

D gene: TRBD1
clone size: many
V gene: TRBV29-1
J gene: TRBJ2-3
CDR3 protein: CSVEGQGHSDTQYF
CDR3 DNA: TGCAGCGTTGAAGGACAGGGGCATTCAGATACGCAGTATTTT

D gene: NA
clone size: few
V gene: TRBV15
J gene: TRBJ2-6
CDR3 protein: CATQGMGYSGANVLTF
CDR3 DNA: TGTGCCACCCAAGGAATGGGTTACTCTGGGGCCAACGTCCTGACTTTC

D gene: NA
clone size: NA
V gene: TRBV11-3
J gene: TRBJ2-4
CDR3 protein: CASSLSRADIQYF
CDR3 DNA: TGTGCCAGCAGCTTGTCCAGGGCGGACATTCAGTACTTC

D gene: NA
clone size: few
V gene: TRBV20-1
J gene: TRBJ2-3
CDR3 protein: CSVSRAGDLDTQYF
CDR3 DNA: TGCAGTGTGTCGAGGGCAGGGGATTTAGATACGCAGTATTTT

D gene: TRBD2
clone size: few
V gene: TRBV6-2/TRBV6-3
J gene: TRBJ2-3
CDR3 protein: CASRDQGLAGATDTQYF
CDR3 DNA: TGTGCCAGCAGGGACCAAGGACTAGCGGGGGCCACAGATACGCAGTATTTT

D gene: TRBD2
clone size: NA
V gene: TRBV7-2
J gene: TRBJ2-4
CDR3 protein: CASNYGTSGSSEQYF
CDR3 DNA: TGTGCCAGCAACTACGGGACTAGCGGGAGTAGTGAGCAGTACTTC

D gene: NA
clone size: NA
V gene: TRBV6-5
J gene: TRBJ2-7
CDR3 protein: CASSYFVRGANEQYF
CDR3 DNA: TGTGCCAGCAGTTACTTCGTCAGGGGGGCCAACGAGCAGTACTTC

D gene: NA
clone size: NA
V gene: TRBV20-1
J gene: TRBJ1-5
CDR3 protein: CSARDEGGGRDQPQHF
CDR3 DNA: TGCAGTGCTAGAGATGAAGGAGGGGGAAGGGATCAGCCCCAGCATTTT

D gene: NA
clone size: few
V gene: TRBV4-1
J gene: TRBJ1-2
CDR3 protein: CASRPGGRNYGYTF
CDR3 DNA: TGCGCCAGCAGACCCGGGGGAAGGAACTATGGCTACACCTTC

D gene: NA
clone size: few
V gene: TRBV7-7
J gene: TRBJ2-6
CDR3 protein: CASSPDQGANVPTF
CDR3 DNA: TGTGCCAGCAGCCCCGACCAAGGGGCCAACGTCCCGACTTTC

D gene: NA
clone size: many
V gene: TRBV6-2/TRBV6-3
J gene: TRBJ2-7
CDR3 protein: CASSYSGSGMIEQYF
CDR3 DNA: TGTGCCAGCAGTTACAGTGGTTCGGGAATGATCGAGCAGTACTTC

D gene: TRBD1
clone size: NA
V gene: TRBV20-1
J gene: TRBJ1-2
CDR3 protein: CSVDPSGQANYGYTF
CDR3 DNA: TGCAGTGTTGACCCATCGGGACAGGCTAACTATGGCTACACCTTC

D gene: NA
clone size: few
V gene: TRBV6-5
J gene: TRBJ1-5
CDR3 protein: CASRSHGNSNQPQHF
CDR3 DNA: TGTGCCAGCAGGTCCCATGGGAATAGCAATCAGCCCCAGCATTTT

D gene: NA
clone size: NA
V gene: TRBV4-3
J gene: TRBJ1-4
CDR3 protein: CASSQAGAVNEKLFF
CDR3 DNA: TGCGCCAGCAGCCAAGCCGGGGCAGTAAATGAAAAACTGTTTTTT

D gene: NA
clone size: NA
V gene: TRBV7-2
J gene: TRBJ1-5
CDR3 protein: CTSSLDLGNQPQHF
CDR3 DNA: TGTACCAGCAGCTTAGACCTCGGGAATCAGCCCCAGCATTTT

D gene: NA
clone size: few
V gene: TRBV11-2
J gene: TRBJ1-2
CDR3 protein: CASSQALGRGYTF
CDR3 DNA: TGTGCCAGCAGCCAAGCATTGGGCCGTGGCTACACCTTC

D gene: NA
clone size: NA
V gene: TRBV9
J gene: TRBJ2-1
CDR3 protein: CASSGVAALGYNEQFF
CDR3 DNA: TGTGCCAGCAGCGGGGTTGCGGCCTTAGGGTACAATGAGCAGTTCTTC

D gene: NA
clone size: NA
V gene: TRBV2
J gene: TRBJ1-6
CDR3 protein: CASFPQAALESPLHF
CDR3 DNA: TGTGCCAGTTTCCCACAGGCGGCGTTAGAGTCACCCCTCCACTTT

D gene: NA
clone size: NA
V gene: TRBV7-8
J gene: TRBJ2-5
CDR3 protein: CASSLVEGGAFRETQYF
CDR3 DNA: TGTGCCAGCAGCTTAGTCGAGGGGGGCGCGTTTCGAGAGACCCAGTACTTC

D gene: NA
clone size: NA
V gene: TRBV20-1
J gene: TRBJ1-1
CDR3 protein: CSARDLQVNTEAFF
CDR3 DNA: TGCAGTGCTAGAGATCTACAGGTGAACACTGAAGCTTTCTTT

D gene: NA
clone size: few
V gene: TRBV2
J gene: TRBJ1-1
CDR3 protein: CASRYQGVETFF
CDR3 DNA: TGTGCCAGCAGATATCAGGGAGTTGAAACTTTCTTT

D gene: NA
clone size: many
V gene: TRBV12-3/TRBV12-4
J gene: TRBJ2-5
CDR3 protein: CASSFGRVETQYF
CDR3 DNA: TGTGCCAGCAGTTTTGGCAGGGTGGAGACCCAGTACTTC

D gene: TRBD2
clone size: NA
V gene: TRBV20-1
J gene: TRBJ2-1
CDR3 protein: CSAWLADYNEQFF
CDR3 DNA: TGCAGCGCGTGGCTAGCGGACTACAATGAGCAGTTCTTC

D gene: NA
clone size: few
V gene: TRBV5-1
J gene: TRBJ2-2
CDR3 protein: CASSWPSATGELFF
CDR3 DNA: TGCGCCAGCAGCTGGCCCTCCGCCACCGGGGAGCTGTTTTTT

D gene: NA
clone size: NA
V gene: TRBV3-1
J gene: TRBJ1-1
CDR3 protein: CASSQSYTYTEAFF
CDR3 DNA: TGTGCCAGCAGCCAAAGTTATACATACACTGAAGCTTTCTTT

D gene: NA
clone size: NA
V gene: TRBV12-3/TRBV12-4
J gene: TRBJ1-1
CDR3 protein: CASRPIGTEAFF
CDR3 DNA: TGTGCCAGCAGGCCAATTGGAACTGAAGCTTTCTTT

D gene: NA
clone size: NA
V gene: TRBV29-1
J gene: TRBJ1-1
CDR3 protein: CSVEQDSWAFF
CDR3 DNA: TGCAGCGTTGAACAGGACAGTTGGGCTTTCTTT

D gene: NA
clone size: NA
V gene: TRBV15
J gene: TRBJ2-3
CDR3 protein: CATSQILFDTQYF
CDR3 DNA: TGTGCCACCAGCCAGATACTATTTGATACGCAGTATTTT

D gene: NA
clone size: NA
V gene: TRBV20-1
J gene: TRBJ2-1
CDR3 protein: CSASVDEQFF
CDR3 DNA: TGCAGTGCTAGCGTAGATGAGCAGTTCTTC

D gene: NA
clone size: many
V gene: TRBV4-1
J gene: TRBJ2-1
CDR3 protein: CASSQTPGLYYNGQFF
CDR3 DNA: TGCGCCAGCAGCCAGACTCCGGGACTGTACTACAATGGGCAGTTCTTC